This T cell receptor (beta chain) was identified in a study of shared clonotypes between healthy human individuals. At the level of the study: The study used three CD4 naive, three CD4 memory, two CD8 naive and one CD8 memory plate per donor.

The CDR3 loop spans 19 amino acids. Trimming removed 3 bases at V and 0 bases at J, with 20 bases between. The V gene's germline CDR1 is MDHEN and CDR2 SYDVKM. This table comes from immunoSEQ multiplex PCR, and its TCRdb copy is limited to in-frame clones, with some not included. The repertoire holds about 2 million clones, with 85% to 95% as singletons. With regard to this clone: Its antigen is undetermined.

Study-level results: When compared with the clonotypes that were shared by all four sorted-subset donors, the non-shared clonotypes turned out to have lower generation probabilities. Researchers found naive subsets generally carried larger estimated richness than memory subsets.

This clonotype was sampled from a man aged 18-30 years in good health. Sequenced sample: naive CD4+ T cells sorted from blood. The subset is: CD45RA+ positively selected. J is TRBJ1-4 and V is TRBV28; TRBD1 is a possible D gene (6 bases). The CDR3 DNA is TGTGCCAGCAGTTTTAATCTGGGGGGCACGGACGCAACTAATGAAAAACTGTTTTTT. Translating it yields CASSFNLGGTDATNEKLFF. The full variable domain, rest sourced from reference TRBV28 and TRBJ1-4, is DVKVTQSSRYLVKRTGEKVFLECVQDMDHENMFWYRQDPGLGLRLIYFSYDVKMKEKGDIPEGYSVSREKKERFSLILESASTNQTSMYLCASSFNLGGTDATNEKLFFGSGTQLSVL.